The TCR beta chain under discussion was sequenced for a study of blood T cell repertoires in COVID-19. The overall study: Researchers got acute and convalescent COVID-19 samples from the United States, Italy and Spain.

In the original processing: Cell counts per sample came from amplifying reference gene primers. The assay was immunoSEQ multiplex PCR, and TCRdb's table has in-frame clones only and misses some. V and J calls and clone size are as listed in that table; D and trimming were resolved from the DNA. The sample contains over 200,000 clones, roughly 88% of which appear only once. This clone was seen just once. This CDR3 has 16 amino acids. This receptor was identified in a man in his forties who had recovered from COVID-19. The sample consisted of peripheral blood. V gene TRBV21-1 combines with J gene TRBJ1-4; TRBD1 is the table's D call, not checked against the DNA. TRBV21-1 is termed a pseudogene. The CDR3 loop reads CASSKDCRVANEKLFF. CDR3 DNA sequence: TGTGCCAGCAGCAAAGATTGCAGGGTTGCTAATGAAAAACTGTTTTTT.